Presented here are 27 T cell receptor beta chains from one specimen sequenced in a study of Ad26.COV2.S vaccination and SARS-CoV-2 variants. The protocol was immunoSEQ multiplex PCR, while the TCRdb copy is restricted to in-frame clones and leaves out a portion. The sample has about 280,000 clones, more than 75% seen once. Treatment described: around 19 received Ad26.COV2.S at low or high dose, single or two shots; about 5 received placebo; per-sample allocation not given. Collection of the samples took place on day 63 after the first injection of vaccine or placebo. This specimen was peripheral blood, taken in a trial of Ad26.COV2.S vaccine versus placebo. The receptors originated from a person aged 18 to 59 who received the Ad26.COV2.S COVID-19 vaccine or a placebo.

The J gene is TRBJ2-5, the V gene TRBV7-2; 8 nucleotides match TRBD1. The CDR3 totals 14 residues. Germline trimming cut 2 bases from V and 7 bases from J; bases unmatched to any gene: 6. CDR1 is SGHTA and CDR2 is FQGNSA in the germline V gene. The CDR3 loop reads CASSLQGAGGTQYF. The CDR3, as DNA: TGTGCCAGCAGCTTACAGGGGGCGGGTGGGACCCAGTACTTC.

The chain joins TRBV5-1 to TRBJ2-7; 7 bases match TRBD2. With 5 bases clipped from V and 6 bases from J, the junction kept 8 bases outside the gene matches. In germline, CDR1 is SGHRS, CDR2 YFSETQ. CDR3 length: 13 amino acids. The CDR3 protein is CASRRTSGSEQYF. CDR3 DNA sequence: TGCGCCAGCAGGCGGACTAGTGGGAGCGAGCAGTACTTC.

V gene TRBV21-1 combines with J gene TRBJ2-5; the table's D call of TRBD2 was not tested on the DNA. TRBV21-1 is given as a pseudogene. The CDR3 is 14 residues long. For the CDR3, the DNA is TGTGCCAGCAGCAAATGGAGCGGGCGGGAGACCCAGTACTTC. It yields the protein CASSKWSGRETQYF.

J is TRBJ2-7 and V is TRBV19; D call uncertain. The germline CDR1 and CDR2 sequences are LNHDA and SQIVND (reference sequence). V lost 1 base and J lost 5, with 6 bases in between. The CDR3 consists of 12 residues. The CDR3 loop reads CASSIGGNEQYF. The CDR3 DNA follows: TGTGCCAGTAGTATAGGAGGCAACGAGCAGTACTTC.

The chain combines TRBV21-1 with TRBJ2-3; no DNA check was done on the table's D call, TRBD1. TRBV21-1 is a known pseudogene. The CDR3 runs 14 residues. The CDR3 DNA reads TGTGCCAGCAGCAGGGACAAATGCACAGATACGCAGTATTTT. Amino acid sequence: CASSRDKCTDTQYF.

This clone was recorded once. The chain joins TRBV5-6 to TRBJ1-2; D is uncertain. The V and J ends lost 4 bases and 5 bases respectively, with 9 bases between them. CDR1 is SGHDT, CDR2 YYEEEE, per germline. The CDR3 extends over 12 amino acids. The chain's CDR3 is CASSRVGYGYTF. The CDR3 nucleotides read TGTGCCAGCAGCAGGGTGGGATATGGCTACACCTTC.

Details on this clone: The sample carries other DNA sequences with the same CDR3. The chain uses TRBV4-1 and TRBJ1-5; D remains unclear. CDR3 length equals 15 residues. The V gene lost 1 base and the J gene lost 0 bases, with 7 bases spanning the gap. Germline values: CDR1 MGHRA, CDR2 YSYEKL. The CDR3 here is CASSQGLYSNQPQHF. CDR3 nucleotides: TGCGCCAGCAGCCAAGGACTTTATAGCAATCAGCCCCAGCATTTT.

The DNA for the CDR3 is TGTGCCAGCAGGACTCCGGGACAGGACTATGGCTACACCTTC. Its translation: CASRTPGQDYGYTF. This chain uses TRBV28 with TRBJ1-2; TRBD1 matches 8 bases. V lost 6 bases to trimming and J lost 3 bases; unmatched junction nucleotides: 6. CDR3 length: 14 residues. Germline V gene data show CDR1 as MDHEN and CDR2 as SYDVKM.

This chain connects TRBV7-3 to TRBJ2-2; 9 bases match TRBD2. The CDR3 is 19 residues long. J was trimmed by 5 bases and V by 0 bases; bases with no gene match: 13. The germline V gene has CDR1 SGHTA and CDR2 FQGTGA. The CDR3 nucleotides are TGTGCCAGCAGCTTAACTGCCTCGGGTAGCGGGAGCGGGACCGGGGAGCTGTTTTTT. It is translated as CASSLTASGSGSGTGELFF.

The chain carries TRBV6-5 and TRBJ1-5; the D gene is possibly TRBD1 (6 bases). CDR3 length equals 15 residues. From germline, CDR1 is MNHEY and CDR2 SVGAGI. The V gene lost 7 bases and the J gene lost 0 bases, with 13 bases spanning the gap. CDR3 sequence (DNA): TGTGCCAGCACAAGGGGACAAGATAGCAATCAGCCCCAGCATTTT. As protein: CASTRGQDSNQPQHF.

This clone was counted a single time. The chain has TRBV29-1 and TRBJ2-3, with TRBD1 matching 8 bases. Unmatched junction bases numbered 15, after V lost 5 bases and J lost 5 bases. The CDR3 runs to 16 residues. The germline gives CDR1 SQVTM, CDR2 ANQGSEA. CDR3 DNA: TGCAGCGTTTTGGGTTTCAGGGGGCGCTCCGGAGATACGCAGTATTTT. This translates into CSVLGFRGRSGDTQYF.

The chain uses TRBV27 and TRBJ1-5; 9 bases fit TRBD1. CDR1 MNHEY and CDR2 SMNVEV come from the germline V gene (reference sequence). CDR3 length: 14 residues. The J segment lost 4 bases and the V segment lost 2 bases, leaving 0 bases of the junction unmatched. CDR3 bases: TGTGCCAGCAGTTTAGGGACAGGGAATCAGCCCCAGCATTTT. Residues: CASSLGTGNQPQHF.

V is TRBV2 and J is TRBJ2-5; TRBD2 aligns across 10 bases. CDR1 is SNHLY and CDR2 is FYNNEI in the germline V gene. V lost 8 bases, J lost 4 bases, and 10 bases stayed unmatched. The CDR3 sequence is 15 residues long. The CDR3 nucleotides are TGTGCCAGCGTCAGCGGGGGGGCCTGGGGAGAGACCCAGTACTTC. It encodes CASVSGGAWGETQYF. The full variable domain, in which reference TRBV2 and TRBJ2-5 provide the parts outside the CDR3, is EPEVTQTPSHQVTQMGQEVILRCVPISNHLYFYWYRQILGQKVEFLVSFYNNEISEKSEIFDDQFSVERPDGSNFTLKIRSTKLEDSAMYFCASVSGGAWGETQYFGPGTRLLVL.

The chain links TRBV6-2 or TRBV6-3 to TRBJ1-5; D is unclear. CDR1 and CDR2 from the germline V gene are MNHEY and SVGEGT. This CDR3 is 15 amino acids long. V lost 0 bases and J lost 0, with 6 bases in between. The CDR3 protein is CASSYSAYSNQPQHF. The CDR3 nucleotides are TGTGCCAGCAGTTACTCGGCGTATAGCAATCAGCCCCAGCATTTT.

The chain employs TRBV30 and TRBJ1-3; possibly TRBD1 for D (6 bases). Trimming pared 3 bases from V and 4 bases from J, leaving 16 bases between. Germline V gene sequence: CDR1 GTSNPN, CDR2 SVGIG (reference sequence). The CDR3 loop spans 15 amino acids. The CDR3 sequence: CAWSAFGGHGNTIYF. Here the CDR3 DNA reads TGTGCCTGGAGCGCCTTTGGGGGCCACGGAAACACCATATATTTT.

This clone has more than one count but fewer than ten. The chain is built from TRBV25-1 and TRBJ2-3, with D perhaps given as TRBD1 or TRBD2 (5 bases each). Germline V gene lookup returns CDR1 MGHDK and CDR2 SYGVNS. Trimming cost V 3 bases and J 4 bases, with 11 bases left between them. The CDR3 has 14 residues. The CDR3 sequence: CASSDRRESDTQYF. In DNA form, the CDR3 reads TGTGCCAGCAGTGACCGCAGGGAGTCAGATACGCAGTATTTT.

CDR3 amino acids: CASSLAQGGYEQYF. The CDR3 region has the DNA TGTGCCAGCAGTTTGGCTCAGGGTGGCTACGAGCAGTACTTC. The V gene is TRBV27, the J gene TRBJ2-7, with D maybe TRBD1 (5 bases). The CDR3 is 14 residues long. Trimming stripped 3 bases from V and 3 bases from J, with 12 bases between. CDR1 is MNHEY, CDR2 SMNVEV, per germline (reference sequence).

Comment on this clone: A much larger clone differs from this one at a single base, so this may be a read error. This chain joins TRBV7-2 and TRBJ1-1; 7 bases fit TRBD1. The junction had 1 base not matched to a gene; V was cut back by 5 bases and J by 1 base. CDR1 is SGHTA, CDR2 FQGNSA, per germline. CDR3 length equals 13 residues. The CDR3 nucleotides are TGTGCCAGCAGCCAGGGGGGGAACACTGAAGCTTTCTTT. It codes for CASSQGGNTEAFF.

The chain links TRBV5-1 to TRBJ2-7; D might be TRBD2 (6 bases). This CDR3 has 14 amino acids. V lost 5 bases and J 3 bases, leaving 15 bases between the germline ends. Germline CDR1 SGHRS, CDR2 YFSETQ. The CDR3 DNA reads as TGCGCCAGCAGGCCCGGGCTAGCGAACTACGAGCAGTACTTC. Protein: CASRPGLANYEQYF.

V and J are TRBV2 and TRBJ1-5, with no clear D. Trimming left V 4 bases short and J 5 bases short, with 12 bases between. The CDR3 is made up of 14 amino acids. Germline CDR1 is SNHLY and CDR2 is FYNNEI. CDR3 nucleotide sequence: TGTGCCAGCAGTGCTTCGGGTGCCTATCAGCCCCAGCATTTT. This translates into CASSASGAYQPQHF. Combining the CDR3 with reference TRBV2 and TRBJ1-5 gives the whole variable domain EPEVTQTPSHQVTQMGQEVILRCVPISNHLYFYWYRQILGQKVEFLVSFYNNEISEKSEIFDDQFSVERPDGSNFTLKIRSTKLEDSAMYFCASSASGAYQPQHFGDGTRLSIL.

This chain connects TRBV27 to TRBJ2-1; weak D call: TRBD2 (6 bases). The CDR3 extends over 15 amino acids. Germline CDR1 is MNHEY and CDR2 is SMNVEV (reference sequence). V lost 0 bases, J lost 6 bases, and 12 bases lay in between. This chain's CDR3 is CASSLSPSDANEQFF. The CDR3 DNA sequence: TGTGCCAGCAGTTTATCGCCTAGCGACGCCAATGAGCAGTTCTTC.

The gene calls are TRBV18 and TRBJ2-3; 12 bases fit TRBD2. Germline trimming cut 5 bases from V and 2 bases from J; bases unmatched to any gene: 5. This CDR3 is built from 16 residues. CDR1 and CDR2 from the germline V gene are KGHSH and LQKENI. CDR3 region: CASSRTSGNPTDTQYF. CDR3 sequence (DNA): TGTGCCAGCTCAAGGACTAGCGGGAACCCCACAGATACGCAGTATTTT.

This clone has just one count. The chain recombines TRBV2 with TRBJ2-1, with D maybe TRBD2 (5 bases). Deletions cut 3 bases from V and 3 bases from J, with 9 bases between. The CDR3 covers 14 residues. In germline, CDR1 is SNHLY, CDR2 FYNNEI. CDR3 in amino acids: CASSDFDYYNEQFF. CDR3 bases: TGTGCCAGCAGTGACTTCGACTACTACAATGAGCAGTTCTTC.

The rearrangement links TRBV7-2 to TRBJ2-5, with TRBD2 matching 8 bases. The length of the CDR3 is 18 residues. The J segment lost 6 bases and the V segment lost 3 bases, leaving 18 bases of the junction unmatched. Germline V CDR1 and CDR2: SGHTA, FQGNSA. CDR3 bases: TGTGCCAGCAGCTTCCAGCCGGGACTAGGCACCTCCCAGAAGACCCAGTACTTC. Translated: CASSFQPGLGTSQKTQYF.

The genes are TRBV2 and TRBJ1-2, with D unresolved. V lost 4 bases to trimming and J lost 0 bases, with 9 bases between them. The CDR3 runs to 14 residues. Germline-derived CDR1 and CDR2 are SNHLY and FYNNEI. The CDR3 DNA follows: TGTGCCAGCAGTGTGGAGGGCACTAACTATGGCTACACCTTC. Translation: CASSVEGTNYGYTF.

The V gene is TRBV6-1, the J gene TRBJ1-4, with 10 bases identical to TRBD1. Germline V gene lookup returns CDR1 MNHNS and CDR2 SASEGT. V shed 2 bases and J 10 bases; nucleotides not matched to a gene: 7. The CDR3 runs to 15 residues. The CDR3 region has the DNA TGTGCCAGCAGTGAATCCGGACAGGGGGTAGGAAAACTGTTTTTT. This codes for CASSESGQGVGKLFF.

This clone appeared a few times. The chain combines TRBV19 with TRBJ1-1; D call uncertain. The CDR3 is 13 residues long. Germline lookup yields CDR1 LNHDA and CDR2 SQIVND (reference sequence). V was clipped by 3 bases and J by 4 bases, with 9 bases between them. CDR3 region: CASSMEDRTEAFF. DNA for the CDR3: TGTGCCAGTAGTATGGAGGATCGCACTGAAGCTTTCTTT.